This T cell receptor beta chain derives from a study of T cells after somatic rescue of genetic block. Germline V gene sequence: CDR1 LNHDA, CDR2 SQIVND (reference sequence). The V and J ends lost 4 bases and 0 bases respectively, with 16 bases between them. This CDR3 has 16 residues. Profiled with immunoSEQ multiplex PCR; TCRdb holds only in-frame clones, not every one. The sample shows 14,000 to 15,000 clones, roughly 70% of them seen only once. This clone was seen a single time. The sample taken for sequencing was peripheral blood mononuclear cells (PBMCs). This chain links TRBV19 with TRBJ2-7, with a possible D match to TRBD1 (6 bases). The TCR sequence derives from a young man. The CDR3 protein is CASSKRRQVRSYEQYF. In DNA, the CDR3 is TGTGCCAGTAGTAAAAGGAGACAGGTCCGCTCCTACGAGCAGTACTTC. Based on the CDR3 plus reference TRBV19 and TRBJ2-7, the full variable domain is DGGITQSPKYLFRKEGQNVTLSCEQNLNHDAMYWYRQDPGQGLRLIYYSQIVNDFQKGDIAEGYSVSREKKESFPLTVTSAQKNPTAFYLCASSKRRQVRSYEQYFGPGTRLTVT.